The 31 T cell receptor beta chains below all came from one sample that was sequenced in a study of blood T cells in healthy people across ages. Primers used in a second PCR of about 7 to 11 cycles were a sample-barcoded 5' primer and a J-beta primer mix. From the 5' RACE reads, TCRdb called clonotypes with MiXCR, one entry per CDR3 protein. This table holds some 1.5 million distinct CDR3 sequences, 28% found once. Sequenced material: blood. Receptors were obtained from a woman aged 25 to 39 in good health.

A word on this clonotype: One end of the junction fails to match germline, which may point to a read error. The rearrangement links TRBV20-1 to TRBJ2-6; 11 positions agree with TRBD1. The length of the CDR3 is 19 residues. Germline assignment: CDR1 DFQATT and CDR2 SNEGSKA (reference sequence). The CDR3 nucleotides read TGCAGTGCTAGAGAGGCCTTGGGACAGGGGGTCTCTGGGGCCAACGTCCGGACTTTC. This codes for CSAREALGQGVSGANVRTF.

V gene TRBV29-1 combines with J gene TRBJ1-2, with no clear D. This CDR3 spans 11 amino acids. Germline CDR1 is SQVTM and CDR2 is ANQGSEA. CDR3: CGGSINYGYTF. In nucleotides, the CDR3 is TGCGGCGGGTCAATAAACTATGGCTACACCTTC.

The V call is TRBV5-1, the J call TRBJ1-1; D might be TRBD1 (5 bases). From germline, CDR1 is SGHRS and CDR2 YFSETQ. CDR3 length: 18 residues. Trimming removed 4 bases at V and 9 bases at J, with 31 bases between. Here the CDR3 reads CASSALSEVRGPSTKAFF. The CDR3 region has the DNA TGCGCCAGCAGCGCACTTTCAGAGGTTAGGGGCCCCTCGACGAAAGCTTTCTTT.

As to this clonotype: A single base separates this from a much larger clone, so it may be a read error. This rearrangement joins TRBV12-3 or TRBV12-4 to TRBJ1-2; D remains ambiguous. This CDR3 is built from 14 residues. CDR3 in DNA: TGTGCCTGCAGTTTAGCCCCTTTGGCAGATGGCTACACCTTC. This translates into CACSLAPLADGYTF.

This clonotype has a count of ten or more. This chain joins TRBV7-3 and TRBJ2-7, with 8 bases that match TRBD2. Trimming at V came to 2 bases and at J to 1 base, leaving 7 bases not matched to a gene. Germline CDR1 is SGHTA and CDR2 is FQGTGA. The CDR3 totals 16 residues. Here the CDR3 reads CASSLDGGVGSYEQYF. In nucleotides, the CDR3 is TGTGCCAGCAGCTTAGACGGGGGGGTCGGTTCCTACGAGCAGTACTTC.

Comment on this clonotype: The junction shows a germline mismatch at one end, possibly a read error. The V gene is TRBV6-1, the J gene TRBJ1-4, with TRBD1 as a possible D gene (5 bases). Germline CDR1 MNHNS, CDR2 SASEGT. The length of the CDR3 is 14 residues. Here the CDR3 reads CASSELRDNEKRFF. DNA of the CDR3: TGTGCCAGCAGTGAACTCAGGGATAATGAAAAACGGTTTTTT.

The chain joins TRBV12-3 or TRBV12-4 to TRBJ2-2, with 11 positions matching TRBD2. Trimming at V came to 4 bases and at J to 5 bases, leaving 6 bases not matched to a gene. The CDR3 length is 16 residues. CDR3 DNA: TGTGCCAGCAGTTCGGGACTAGCGGTGATAACCGGGGAGCTGTTTTTT. Protein: CASSSGLAVITGELFF.

Regarding this clonotype: The germline gene is not matched at one end of the junction; a read error may be the cause. The gene calls are TRBV10-2 and TRBJ1-2; D may be TRBD1 (5 bases). Per the germline V gene, CDR1 is WSHSY and CDR2 is SAAADI. The CDR3 is made up of 13 amino acids. CDR3 DNA sequence: TGCGCCAGCAGGGAGTCGATACAGGATGGCTACACCTTC. Translated, it gives CASRESIQDGYTF.

The chain uses TRBV18 and TRBJ2-3; 10 nucleotides line up with TRBD2. This CDR3 region has 15 residues. Per germline, CDR1 KGHSH and CDR2 LQKENI. Trimming cost V 4 bases and J 2 bases; bases outside gene matches: 3. DNA for the CDR3: TGTGCCAGCTCACGGAGCGGGGGGGCCACAGATACGCAGTATTTT. Translated, it gives CASSRSGGATDTQYF.

In this sample, this clonotype turned up many times. V and J are TRBV29-1 and TRBJ2-1, with TRBD2 as a possible D gene (5 bases). V was trimmed by 5 bases and J by 2 bases, leaving 16 bases between them. The CDR3 loop spans 15 amino acids. Germline V gene data show CDR1 as SQVTM and CDR2 as ANQGSEA. The CDR3 is CSVLAHIGTYNEQFF. Here the CDR3 DNA reads TGCAGCGTTCTAGCCCACATAGGTACCTACAATGAGCAGTTCTTC.

The chain links TRBV7-9 to TRBJ1-1; D not resolved. The V end lost 3 bases, the J end lost 1 base, and 12 bases lay between the germline ends. The CDR3 runs to 15 residues. Germline-derived CDR1 and CDR2 are SEHNR and FQNEAQ (reference sequence). The CDR3 bases are TGTGCCAGCAGCTTCCGAACCAACGAGAACACTGAAGCTTTCTTT. This gives the protein CASSFRTNENTEAFF.

A few counts support this clonotype. The CDR3 is CASNPLGGSFEQYF. The CDR3 nucleotides are TGTGCCAGCAACCCTTTGGGCGGGAGCTTCGAGCAGTACTTC. The chain has TRBV12-3 or TRBV12-4 and TRBJ2-7; 7 bases are a match to TRBD2. V was clipped by 7 bases and J by 6 bases; unmatched bases: 12. This CDR3 has 14 residues.

Notes on this clonotype: This may come from a read error, since a much larger clone is one base off. The chain couples TRBV5-1 to TRBJ1-6; D remains unclear. Between the trimmed V and J ends, which lost 3 bases and 10 bases, there was a span of 11 bases. Germline lookup yields CDR1 SGHRS and CDR2 YFSETQ. The CDR3 loop spans 13 amino acids. CDR3 bases: TGCGCCAGCAGCTCAGGAAGGGAATCACCCCTCCACTTT. It translates to CASSSGRESPLHF.

The chain couples TRBV4-3 to TRBJ2-1; the D gene is possibly TRBD1 (5 bases). V lost 7 bases, J lost 0 bases, and 13 bases lay in between. In germline, CDR1 is LGHNA, CDR2 YSLEER. The CDR3 spans 15 residues. The CDR3, as DNA: TGCGCCAGCACCCCAGGGCCGGACTCCTACAATGAGCAGTTCTTC. It is translated as CASTPGPDSYNEQFF.

The sample holds a few counts of this clonotype. The chain links TRBV7-9 to TRBJ2-7, with D unresolved. Trimming stripped 1 base from V and 8 bases from J, with 15 bases between. Germline lookup yields CDR1 SEHNR and CDR2 FQNEAQ (reference sequence). This CDR3 is built from 14 residues. CDR3 residues: CASSLGDGRGKQYF. The CDR3 DNA reads as TGTGCCAGCAGCTTAGGTGACGGGCGTGGGAAGCAGTACTTC.

This clonotype was seen a handful of times. CDR3 region: CASGRSYYGYTF. The CDR3 DNA reads as TGTGCCAGCGGTAGGAGTTACTATGGCTACACCTTC. V is TRBV12-3 or TRBV12-4 and J is TRBJ1-2, with D hard to call. V lost 8 bases, J lost 3 bases, and 10 bases lay in between. The CDR3 totals 12 residues.

This clonotype was found a few times. The chain joins TRBV7-2 to TRBJ1-4; D is unresolved. CDR1 and CDR2 (germline): SGHTA, FQGNSA. This CDR3 region has 16 residues. Trimming took 5 bases from V and 0 from J, leaving 13 bases between them. The CDR3 region is CASSPSPVATNEKLFF. CDR3 bases: TGTGCCAGCAGCCCATCTCCCGTTGCAACTAATGAAAAACTGTTTTTT.

This clonotype was seen a handful of times. The gene calls are TRBV29-1 and TRBJ1-1; maybe TRBD1 (5 bases). Per the germline V gene, CDR1 is SQVTM and CDR2 is ANQGSEA. The CDR3 is made up of 13 amino acids. V lost 7 bases and J 0 bases, leaving 12 bases between the germline ends. In nucleotides, the CDR3 is TGCAGCGGAGGGGTCAATATGAACACTGAAGCTTTCTTT. It codes for CSGGVNMNTEAFF.

This clonotype was recorded a few times. J is TRBJ2-5 and V is TRBV10-3; tentative D call: TRBD2 (7 bases). CDR3 length equals 15 residues. The ends were cut back, 4 bases at V and 3 bases at J, with 15 bases in the middle. CDR1 and CDR2 (germline): ENHRY, SYGVKD. DNA for the CDR3: TGTGCCATCAGTGGTGAGGGGGGGCCAAAAGAGACCCAGTACTTC. Its protein product is CAISGEGGPKETQYF.

The genes are TRBV10-3 and TRBJ2-1; D might be TRBD1 (6 bases). Per the germline V gene, CDR1 is ENHRY and CDR2 is SYGVKD. Between the trimmed V and J ends, which lost 0 bases and 4 bases, there was a span of 10 bases. The CDR3 has 15 residues. CDR3 sequence: CAISESGATYNEQFF. The CDR3 DNA reads as TGTGCCATCAGTGAGTCGGGGGCGACATACAATGAGCAGTTCTTC.

About this clonotype: Since the CDR3 does not end with the conserved phenylalanine or tryptophan, this likely comes from a read error. The chain employs TRBV5-1 and TRBJ2-2; D is unresolved. Germline CDR1 is SGHRS and CDR2 is YFSETQ. The CDR3 length is 16 residues. V dropped 5 bases and J dropped 0 bases, with 14 bases sitting between them. Here the CDR3 DNA reads TGCGCCAGCAGTGGCGAGGTAGACGCGAACACCGGGGAGCTGTTTGTT. It specifies CASSGEVDANTGELFV.

The sample holds a few counts of this clonotype. This chain uses TRBV10-3 with TRBJ2-5; D unclear. This CDR3 is 12 amino acids long. Between the trimmed V and J ends, which lost 2 bases and 5 bases, there was a span of 6 bases. Germline V gives CDR1 ENHRY, CDR2 SYGVKD. The CDR3 sequence is CAISEGAETQYF. DNA of the CDR3: TGTGCCATCAGTGAGGGAGCGGAGACCCAGTACTTC.

This clonotype was counted a few times. V is TRBV18 and J is TRBJ2-7, with D perhaps matching TRBD2 (6 bases). Germline loops: CDR1 KGHSH, CDR2 LQKENI. The CDR3 loop spans 17 amino acids. Trimming removed 4 bases at V and 4 bases at J, with 23 bases between. The CDR3 loop is CASSLGPGGKTPYEQYF. The CDR3 coding sequence is TGTGCCAGCTCACTGGGGCCCGGCGGGAAAACACCTTACGAGCAGTACTTC.

The chain recombines TRBV6-1 with TRBJ2-6, with D possibly TRBD1 on 6 matching bases. The V gene lost 5 bases and the J gene lost 1 base, with 15 bases spanning the gap. This CDR3 comprises 17 residues. The germline V gene has CDR1 MNHNS and CDR2 SASEGT. DNA for the CDR3: TGTGCCAGCAGTCGGGACACCGTTTCTTCTGGGGCCAACGTCCTGACTTTC. Encoded protein: CASSRDTVSSGANVLTF.

V is TRBV7-2 and J is TRBJ2-1; a weak D match, TRBD1 (6 bases). There are 13 residues in the CDR3. Trimming cost V 5 bases and J 11 bases, with 16 bases left between them. Germline lookup yields CDR1 SGHTA and CDR2 FQGNSA. CDR3: CASSRFRTDQQFF. The DNA of the CDR3 is TGTGCCAGCAGCCGATTCAGGACAGACCAGCAGTTCTTC.

This clonotype was recorded at least ten times. Compared with germline, one end of the junction differs, possibly owing to a read error. In DNA form, the CDR3 reads TGCGCCAGCTCACGGGGTACAGATACGCAGTATTTT. Translation gives CASSRGTDTQYF. V is TRBV7-2 and J is TRBJ2-3; a weak D match, TRBD2 (5 bases). The CDR3 runs 12 residues. The V gene's germline CDR1 is SGHTA and CDR2 FQGNSA.

In this sample, this clonotype turned up a few times. A read error may account for a junction end that differs from germline. The gene calls are TRBV20-1 and TRBJ1-2; no reliable D call. This CDR3 is 15 amino acids long. The V gene's germline CDR1 is DFQATT and CDR2 SNEGSKA (reference sequence). CDR3 in DNA: TGCAGTGTTAGAATGGCTCAGACCCTATCCTATGGCTACACCTTC. Amino acid sequence: CSVRMAQTLSYGYTF.

V and J are TRBV7-6 and TRBJ2-7, with 7 nucleotides matching TRBD1. J lost 4 bases, V lost 1 base, and 13 bases had no gene match. Germline-derived CDR1 and CDR2 are SGHVS and FNYEAQ. This CDR3 is 17 amino acids long. The CDR3 reads CASSLGVAMGQTYEQYF. In nucleotides, the CDR3 is TGTGCCAGCAGCTTAGGGGTGGCCATGGGACAGACTTACGAGCAGTACTTC.

This chain joins TRBV2 and TRBJ2-5, with D tentatively TRBD1 (5 bases). V was cut by 7 bases and J by 5 bases, with 14 bases left in between. Germline loops: CDR1 SNHLY, CDR2 FYNNEI. CDR3 length: 13 residues. The CDR3 spells CASIRDQWETQYF. In nucleotides, the CDR3 is TGTGCCAGCATCAGGGATCAGTGGGAGACCCAGTACTTC.

Regarding this clonotype: Germline is not matched at one junction end, which may reflect a read error. The chain has TRBV12-3 or TRBV12-4 and TRBJ2-1, with 7 bases lining up with TRBD2. The CDR3 is made up of 14 amino acids. CDR3 sequence (DNA): TGTGCCGGCAGCCCCGGGACTACAAGCAATGAGCAGTTCTTC. Translation: CAGSPGTTSNEQFF.

V gene TRBV13 combines with J gene TRBJ2-5; 8 bases are shared with TRBD2. The assigned J gene may be wrong: the sequence end matches TRBJ2-7 better. Looked up from germline, CDR1 is PRHDT and CDR2 is FYEKMQ (reference sequence). The CDR3 length is 15 residues. The DNA for the CDR3 is TGTGCCAGCAGCTTACGTCCGGGAGGGCCCAACGAGCAGTACTTC. Translating gives CASSLRPGGPNEQYF.